The 5 T cell receptor beta chains listed next were all sequenced from one sample in a study of radiation and T cells in renal cell carcinoma. Documented time point: baseline pretreatment blood. Treatment indicated: 15 Gy SBRT to primary tumor, nephrectomy 4 weeks later. Clones were sequenced by immunoSEQ multiplex PCR, and TCRdb holds only the in-frame ones, with some missing. The sample holds about 140,000 clones, approximately 87% seen once. This specimen was blood, taken from a patient whose treatment included radiotherapy and nephrectomy. All receptors come from a woman between 50 and 59 years old with renal cell carcinoma.

The genes are TRBV4-2 and TRBJ2-1; TRBD2 agrees at 8 bases. This CDR3 region has 17 residues. Germline CDR1 reads LGHNA; CDR2 reads YNFKEQ. The V and J ends lost 2 bases and 4 bases, in that order; junction bases with no gene match: 10. The CDR3 region is CASSQRLASEGYNEQFF. DNA of the CDR3: TGTGCCAGCAGCCAAAGACTAGCGTCAGAAGGGTACAATGAGCAGTTCTTC.

The chain couples TRBV15 to TRBJ2-7; 8 bases are a match to TRBD1. The CDR3 is made up of 15 amino acids. The V gene end was trimmed by 0 bases and the J gene end by 4 bases; junction bases not matched to a gene: 5. Germline V CDR1 and CDR2: LNHNV, YYDKDF (reference sequence). The CDR3 sequence is CATSRDTQGAYEQYF. The CDR3 nucleotides are TGTGCCACCAGCAGAGATACCCAGGGGGCGTACGAGCAGTACTTC.

The chain uses TRBV6-6 and TRBJ1-2; possible D gene TRBD1, 6 bases. Germline CDR1 and CDR2: MNHNY and SVGAGI (reference sequence). The ends were cut back, 6 bases at V and 1 base at J, with 15 bases in the middle. The length of the CDR3 is 15 residues. The CDR3: CASSPKDSGNYGYTF. The CDR3, as DNA: TGTGCCAGCAGCCCTAAGGACAGCGGTAACTATGGCTACACCTTC.

This clone was seen a few times. This CDR3 reads CASSPTGENTEAFF. The DNA of the CDR3 is TGCGCCAGCAGCCCGACAGGGGAGAACACTGAAGCTTTCTTT. This chain joins TRBV5-1 and TRBJ1-1, with TRBD1 matching 8 bases. The CDR3 length is 14 residues. Looked up from germline, CDR1 is SGHRS and CDR2 is YFSETQ. Losses at the gene ends were 4 bases for V and 1 base for J; bases not matched to a gene: 3.

V gene TRBV19 combines with J gene TRBJ2-5, with 10 nucleotides matching TRBD1. The V and J ends lost 0 bases and 6 bases, in that order; junction bases with no gene match: 7. The CDR3 runs to 16 residues. Germline CDR1 and CDR2: LNHDA and SQIVND (reference sequence). The CDR3 sequence: CASSIDGTGDRQTQYF. DNA for the CDR3: TGTGCCAGTAGTATAGACGGGACAGGGGACAGGCAGACCCAGTACTTC.